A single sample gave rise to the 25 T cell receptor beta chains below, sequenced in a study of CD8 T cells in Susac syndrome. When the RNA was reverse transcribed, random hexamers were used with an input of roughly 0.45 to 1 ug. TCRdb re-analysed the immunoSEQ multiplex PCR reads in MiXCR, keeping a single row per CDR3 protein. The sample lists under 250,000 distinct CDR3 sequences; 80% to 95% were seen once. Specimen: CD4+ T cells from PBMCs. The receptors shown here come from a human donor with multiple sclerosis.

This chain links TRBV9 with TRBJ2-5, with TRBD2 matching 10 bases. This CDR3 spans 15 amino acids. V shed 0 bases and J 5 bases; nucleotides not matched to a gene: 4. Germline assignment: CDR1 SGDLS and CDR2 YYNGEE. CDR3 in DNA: TGTGCCAGCAGCGTAGGGCTAGCGGGGGCGGAGACCCAGTACTTC. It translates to CASSVGLAGAETQYF.

The CDR3 protein is CSVEGRNTDTQYF. The DNA of the CDR3 is TGCAGCGTTGAGGGCAGAAACACAGATACGCAGTATTTT. The V and J genes are TRBV29-1 and TRBJ2-3; D ambiguous. Germline assignment: CDR1 SQVTM and CDR2 ANQGSEA. The CDR3 consists of 13 residues. V was pared by 3 bases and J by 2 bases, with 9 bases between.

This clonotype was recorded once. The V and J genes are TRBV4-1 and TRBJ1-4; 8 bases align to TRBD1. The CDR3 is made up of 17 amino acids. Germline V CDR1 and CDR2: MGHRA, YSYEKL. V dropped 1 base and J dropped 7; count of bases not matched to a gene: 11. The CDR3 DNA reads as TGCGCCAGCAGCCAAGTTAGGACAGGGAGGGGACGTGAAAAACTGTTTTTT. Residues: CASSQVRTGRGREKLFF.

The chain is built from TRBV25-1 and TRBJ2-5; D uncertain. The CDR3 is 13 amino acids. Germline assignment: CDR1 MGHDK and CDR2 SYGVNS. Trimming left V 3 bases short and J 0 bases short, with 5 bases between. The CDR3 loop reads CASSDSYQETQYF. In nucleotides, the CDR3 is TGTGCCAGCAGTGATTCGTACCAAGAGACCCAGTACTTC. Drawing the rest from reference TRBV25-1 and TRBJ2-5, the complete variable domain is EADIYQTPRYLVIGTGKKITLECSQTMGHDKMYWYQQDPGMELHLIHYSYGVNSTEKGDLSSESTVSRIRTEHFPLTLESARPSHTSQYLCASSDSYQETQYFGPGTRLLVL.

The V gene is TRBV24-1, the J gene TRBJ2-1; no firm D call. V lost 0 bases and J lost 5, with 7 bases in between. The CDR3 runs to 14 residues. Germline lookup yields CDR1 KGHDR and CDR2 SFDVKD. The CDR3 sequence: CATSDLDPNNEQFF. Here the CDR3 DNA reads TGTGCCACCAGTGATTTGGATCCTAACAATGAGCAGTTCTTC.

CDR3 sequence (DNA): TGTGCCAGCCTAGCGGGAGGGTACAATGAGCAGTTCTTC. Its protein product is CASLAGGYNEQFF. The chain couples TRBV25-1 to TRBJ2-1; TRBD2 aligns across 12 bases. CDR1 and CDR2 (germline): MGHDK, SYGVNS. The trim removed 8 bases at V and 4 bases at J, leaving 0 bases unmatched. The CDR3 consists of 13 residues.

CDR3: CASSDGTNYGYTF. The DNA for the CDR3 is TGTGCCAGCAGTGACGGGACTAACTATGGCTACACCTTC. The rearrangement links TRBV2 to TRBJ1-2; D is uncertain. V was cut by 3 bases and J by 0 bases, with 5 bases left in between. This CDR3 has 13 residues. Germline V gene data show CDR1 as SNHLY and CDR2 as FYNNEI.

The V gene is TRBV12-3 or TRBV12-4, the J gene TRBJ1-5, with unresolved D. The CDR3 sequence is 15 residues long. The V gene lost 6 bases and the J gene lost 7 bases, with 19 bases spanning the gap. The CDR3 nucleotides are TGTGCCAGCAGCCTAGGGTCCAGGACGAACCAGCCCCAGCATTTT. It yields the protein CASSLGSRTNQPQHF.

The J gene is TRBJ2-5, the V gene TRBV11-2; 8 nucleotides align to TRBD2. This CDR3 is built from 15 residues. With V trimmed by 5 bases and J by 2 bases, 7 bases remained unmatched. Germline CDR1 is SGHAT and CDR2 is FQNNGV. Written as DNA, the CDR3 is TGTGCCAGCAGCACAGGAGTAGCGGGGCAAGAGACCCAGTACTTC. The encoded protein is CASSTGVAGQETQYF.

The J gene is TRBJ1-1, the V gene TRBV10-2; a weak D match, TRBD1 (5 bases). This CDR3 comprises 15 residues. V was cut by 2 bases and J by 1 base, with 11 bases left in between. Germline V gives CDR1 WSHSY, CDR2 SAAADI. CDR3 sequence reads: CASSEPARGNTEAFF. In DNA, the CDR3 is TGCGCCAGCAGTGAGCCCGCGAGGGGGAACACTGAAGCTTTCTTT.

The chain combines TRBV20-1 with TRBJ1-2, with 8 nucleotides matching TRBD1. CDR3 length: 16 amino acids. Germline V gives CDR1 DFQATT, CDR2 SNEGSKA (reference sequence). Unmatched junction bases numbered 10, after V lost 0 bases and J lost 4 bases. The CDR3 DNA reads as TGCAGTGCTAGAGATATTGACAGGGGCTTTATCTATGGCTACACCTTC. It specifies CSARDIDRGFIYGYTF.

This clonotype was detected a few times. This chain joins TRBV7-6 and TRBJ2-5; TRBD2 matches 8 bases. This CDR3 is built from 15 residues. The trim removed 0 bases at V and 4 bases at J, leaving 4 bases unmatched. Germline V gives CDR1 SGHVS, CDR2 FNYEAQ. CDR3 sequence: CASSLAGGEGETQYF. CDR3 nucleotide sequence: TGTGCCAGCAGCTTAGCCGGGGGGGAGGGAGAGACCCAGTACTTC.

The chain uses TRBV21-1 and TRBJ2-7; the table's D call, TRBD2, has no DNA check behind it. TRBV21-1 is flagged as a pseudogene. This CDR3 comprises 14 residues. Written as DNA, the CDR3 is TGTGCCAGCTGCCACTATTCCCCGATTTACGAGCAGTACGTC. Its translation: CASCHYSPIYEQYV.

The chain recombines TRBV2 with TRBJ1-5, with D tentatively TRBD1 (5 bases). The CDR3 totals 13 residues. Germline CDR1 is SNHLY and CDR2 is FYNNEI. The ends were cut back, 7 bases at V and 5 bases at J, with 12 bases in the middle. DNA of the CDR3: TGTGCCAGCATGCAGGGTCTAGATCAGCCCCAGCATTTT. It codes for CASMQGLDQPQHF.

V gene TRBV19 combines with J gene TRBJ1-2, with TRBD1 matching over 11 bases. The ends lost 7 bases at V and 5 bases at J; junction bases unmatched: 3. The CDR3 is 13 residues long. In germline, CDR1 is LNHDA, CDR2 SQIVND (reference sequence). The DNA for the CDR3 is TGTGCCAGTATGGGGACAGGGGGTTATGGCTACACCTTC. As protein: CASMGTGGYGYTF.

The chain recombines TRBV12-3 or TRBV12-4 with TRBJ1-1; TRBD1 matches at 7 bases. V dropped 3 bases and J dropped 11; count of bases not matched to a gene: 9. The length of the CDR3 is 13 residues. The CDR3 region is CASSLSRGREAFF. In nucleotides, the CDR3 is TGTGCCAGCAGTTTGAGCAGGGGGAGAGAGGCTTTCTTT.

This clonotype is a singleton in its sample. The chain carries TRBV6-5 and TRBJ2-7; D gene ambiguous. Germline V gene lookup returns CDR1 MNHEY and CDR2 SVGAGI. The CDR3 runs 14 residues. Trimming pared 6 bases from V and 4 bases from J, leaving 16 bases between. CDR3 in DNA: TGTGCCAGCAGACGCGACACTGACGGTTACGAGCAGTACGTC. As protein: CASRRDTDGYEQYV.

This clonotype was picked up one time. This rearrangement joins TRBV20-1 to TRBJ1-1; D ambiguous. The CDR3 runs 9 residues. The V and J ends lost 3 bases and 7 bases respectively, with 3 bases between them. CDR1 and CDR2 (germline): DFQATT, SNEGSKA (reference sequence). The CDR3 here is CSASYEAFF. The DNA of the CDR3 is TGCAGTGCTAGTTATGAAGCTTTCTTT.

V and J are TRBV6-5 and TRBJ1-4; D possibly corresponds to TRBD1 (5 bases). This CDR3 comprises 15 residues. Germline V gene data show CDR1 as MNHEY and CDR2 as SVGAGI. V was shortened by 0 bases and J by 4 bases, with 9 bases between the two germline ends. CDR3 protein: CASSYSGALNEKLFF. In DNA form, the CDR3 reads TGTGCCAGCAGTTACTCAGGGGCCCTTAATGAAAAACTGTTTTTT.

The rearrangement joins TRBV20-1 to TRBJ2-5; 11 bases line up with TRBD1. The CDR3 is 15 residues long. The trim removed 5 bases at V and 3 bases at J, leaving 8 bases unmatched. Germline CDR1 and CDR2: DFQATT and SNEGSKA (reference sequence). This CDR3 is CSARTGGNRKETQYF. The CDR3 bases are TGCAGTGCTCGGACAGGGGGCAATAGGAAAGAGACCCAGTACTTC.

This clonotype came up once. The CDR3 sequence is CASSLSTGTGGNEQFF. Here the CDR3 DNA reads TGTGCCAGCAGTTTAAGTACCGGGACAGGGGGCAATGAGCAGTTCTTC. The chain joins TRBV27 to TRBJ2-1, with 11 positions matching TRBD1. The CDR3 runs to 16 residues. Germline V gene lookup returns CDR1 MNHEY and CDR2 SMNVEV (reference sequence). J was trimmed by 6 bases and V by 2 bases; bases with no gene match: 6.

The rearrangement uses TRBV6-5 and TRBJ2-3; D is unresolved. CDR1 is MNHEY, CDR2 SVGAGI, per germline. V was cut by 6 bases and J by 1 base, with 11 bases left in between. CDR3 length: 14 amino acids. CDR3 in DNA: TGTGCCAGCAGGGAGCCCCTAGGCACAGATACGCAGTATTTT. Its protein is CASREPLGTDTQYF.

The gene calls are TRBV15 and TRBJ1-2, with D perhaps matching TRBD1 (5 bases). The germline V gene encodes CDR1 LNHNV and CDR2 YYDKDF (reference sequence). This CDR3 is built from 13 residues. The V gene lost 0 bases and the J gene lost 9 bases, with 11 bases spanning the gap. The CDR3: CATSRDLGGSYTF. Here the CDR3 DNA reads TGTGCCACCAGCAGAGATCTGGGGGGGAGCTACACCTTC.

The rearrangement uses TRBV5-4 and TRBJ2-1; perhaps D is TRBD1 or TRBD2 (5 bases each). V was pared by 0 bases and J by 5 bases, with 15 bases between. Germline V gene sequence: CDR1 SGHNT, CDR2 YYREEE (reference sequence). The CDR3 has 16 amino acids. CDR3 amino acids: CASSLVFGAGNNEQFF. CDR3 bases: TGTGCCAGCAGCTTGGTGTTCGGGGCCGGGAACAATGAGCAGTTCTTC.

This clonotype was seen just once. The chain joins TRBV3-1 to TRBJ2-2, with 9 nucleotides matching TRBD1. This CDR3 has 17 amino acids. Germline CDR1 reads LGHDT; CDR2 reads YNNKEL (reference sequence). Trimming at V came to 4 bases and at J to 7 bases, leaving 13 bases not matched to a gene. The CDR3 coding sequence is TGTGCCAGCAGCCGTTTGGGATCTCGGGGACAGGGCGGGGAGCTGTTTTTT. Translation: CASSRLGSRGQGGELFF.